This TCR beta chain is drawn from a study of blood T cell repertoires in COVID-19. Assay: immunoSEQ multiplex PCR; the TCRdb copy retains only in-frame clones and omits some. Of 76,000 or so clones in the sample, roughly 87% were seen once. Germline V CDR1 and CDR2: MDHEN, SYDVKM. V trimming: 5 bases; J trimming: 1 base; junction bases outside the gene matches: 11. The CDR3 runs to 17 residues. The source of this sequence is a young man with acute or convalescent COVID-19. The rearrangement joins TRBV28 to TRBJ1-1, with TRBD1 identical over 9 bases. The sample taken for sequencing was peripheral blood. The CDR3 protein is CASSPTWDREANTEAFF. CDR3 coding DNA: TGTGCCAGCAGTCCAACTTGGGACAGGGAGGCGAACACTGAAGCTTTCTTT.